This entry lists 28 T cell receptor beta chains sequenced from one sample in a study of blood T cells in healthy people across ages. Primed by a sample-barcoded 5' primer and a J-beta primer mix, a second PCR proceeded for 7 to 11 cycles. TCRdb ran MiXCR on the 5' RACE reads and lists one entry per CDR3 protein. The sample includes around 520,000 distinct CDR3 sequences, roughly a quarter seen only once; the top ten take approximately 4%. The sample also formed part of further work on T cells of mothers and their children.

The sample comprised blood. The receptor set was obtained from a boy aged 2 to 10 in good health.

At least ten counts were recorded for this clonotype. V is TRBV6-7 and J is TRBJ2-7; the D gene could be TRBD1 or TRBD2 (5 bases each). TRBV6-7 is an ORF, with its function uncertain. Deletions cut 4 bases from V and 3 bases from J, with 22 bases between. This CDR3 has 17 amino acids. The CDR3 sequence: CASSFPGGESAVYEQYF. In DNA form, the CDR3 reads TGTGCCAGCAGTTTCCCTGGGGGTGAGAGCGCCGTCTACGAGCAGTACTTC.

The chain recombines TRBV20-1 with TRBJ1-4, with 7 positions matching TRBD1. The CDR3 covers 17 residues. V lost 0 bases to trimming and J lost 11 bases; unmatched junction nucleotides: 18. Germline lookup yields CDR1 DFQATT and CDR2 SNEGSKA (reference sequence). The CDR3, as DNA: TGCAGTGCTAGAGATTTGGGGGGCACAGGGGTATTCGGGAAACTGTTTTTT. Translation gives CSARDLGGTGVFGKLFF.

The chain carries TRBV25-1 and TRBJ1-1; 9 bases are a match to TRBD1. The CDR3 totals 16 residues. CDR1 MGHDK and CDR2 SYGVNS come from the germline V gene. The V segment lost 3 bases and the J segment 0 bases; nucleotides outside the gene matches: 5. The CDR3 is CASSEPTGGLNTEAFF. The CDR3 DNA sequence: TGTGCCAGCAGTGAGCCCACAGGGGGCTTGAACACTGAAGCTTTCTTT.

The V call is TRBV7-9, the J call TRBJ2-5, with 9 bases that match TRBD2. The CDR3 has 15 amino acids. Germline trimming cut 5 bases from V and 4 bases from J; bases unmatched to any gene: 8. Germline CDR1 and CDR2: SEHNR and FQNEAQ (reference sequence). For the CDR3, the DNA is TGTGCCAGCAGCCAATTTAGCGGGGGTCCAGAGACCCAGTACTTC. Translation gives CASSQFSGGPETQYF.

This clonotype was counted a few times. The chain uses TRBV29-1 and TRBJ2-5, with D possibly being TRBD2 (6 bases). The CDR3 has 19 amino acids. Germline CDR1 SQVTM, CDR2 ANQGSEA. Trimming took off 3 bases at V and 2 bases at J, with 28 bases between the two ends. The DNA for the CDR3 is TGCAGCGTTGATATCCCCCGGGACTTCCGACCCGAGGGGCAAGAGACCCAGTACTTC. Translating gives CSVDIPRDFRPEGQETQYF.

The chain combines TRBV12-5 with TRBJ1-2; D perhaps matches TRBD1 (5 bases). Germline CDR1 and CDR2: LGHNT and FRNRAP. V lost 1 base, J lost 2 bases, and 5 bases lay in between. The CDR3 covers 13 residues. CDR3 region: CASGLAGNYGYTF. The CDR3 DNA reads as TGTGCTAGTGGTTTGGCAGGGAACTATGGCTACACCTTC.

This clonotype turned up a few times. The chain joins TRBV27 to TRBJ2-5; 9 bases align to TRBD1. The J call is doubtful: the DNA matches TRBJ2-7 better. Germline assignment: CDR1 MNHEY and CDR2 SMNVEV (reference sequence). This CDR3 region has 16 residues. CDR3 region: CASSISGGTGPYEQYF. CDR3 sequence (DNA): TGTGCCAGCAGTATCTCAGGGGGGACAGGGCCCTACGAGCAGTACTTC.

This clonotype has a handful of counts. The chain is built from TRBV29-1 and TRBJ1-1, with D unclear. V was trimmed by 7 bases and J by 1 base, leaving 7 bases between them. CDR1 is SQVTM and CDR2 is ANQGSEA in the germline V gene. The CDR3 covers 11 residues. CDR3: CSGAQNTEAFF. The CDR3 DNA sequence: TGCAGCGGTGCCCAGAACACTGAAGCTTTCTTT.

The chain carries TRBV7-2 and TRBJ1-2; possible D gene TRBD1, 5 bases. Germline-derived CDR1 and CDR2 are SGHTA and FQGNSA. Deletions cut 2 bases from V and 8 bases from J, with 18 bases between. The CDR3 covers 15 residues. The chain's CDR3 is CASSLPGDLIEGYTF. CDR3 DNA: TGTGCCAGCAGCTTACCCGGGGACCTTATCGAGGGCTACACCTTC.

V gene TRBV13 combines with J gene TRBJ1-1; possibly TRBD1 for D (5 bases). With 5 bases removed from V and 4 bases from J, the gap between germline ends came to 23 bases. The CDR3 is 17 residues long. Germline V lookup: CDR1 PRHDT, CDR2 FYEKMQ (reference sequence). The CDR3, as DNA: TGTGCCAGCAGCCCGGAAACAGTGGCGGGGAGGGGCACTGAAGCTTTCTTT. Translated: CASSPETVAGRGTEAFF. The whole variable domain, filled in from reference TRBV13 and TRBJ1-1, reads AAGVIQSPRHLIKEKRETATLKCYPIPRHDTVYWYQQGPGQDPQFLISFYEKMQSDKGSIPDRFSAQQFSDYHSELNMSSLELGDSALYFCASSPETVAGRGTEAFFGQGTRLTVV.

The chain couples TRBV29-1 to TRBJ1-1, with D hard to call. This CDR3 comprises 9 residues. The germline V gene has CDR1 SQVTM and CDR2 ANQGSEA. V dropped 5 bases and J dropped 6 bases, with 4 bases sitting between them. CDR3 protein: CSVLPEAFF. CDR3 sequence (DNA): TGCAGCGTTCTACCTGAAGCTTTCTTT.

This clonotype was seen repeatedly, ten times or more. V and J are TRBV3-1 and TRBJ2-5, with 9 positions matching TRBD1. CDR1 is LGHDT, CDR2 YNNKEL, per germline (reference sequence). This CDR3 is 16 amino acids long. J lost 4 bases, V lost 4 bases, and 10 bases had no gene match. CDR3 in DNA: TGTGCCAGCAGCCGAAGCAGTCCGGGACAGGGAGAGACCCAGTACTTC. Encoded protein: CASSRSSPGQGETQYF.

V and J are TRBV5-1 and TRBJ1-2; D gene uncertain. V lost 0 bases and J lost 3, with 12 bases in between. CDR3 length: 15 residues. In germline, CDR1 is SGHRS, CDR2 YFSETQ. As DNA, the CDR3 is TGCGCCAGCAGCTTGGTGGTGGGTCCGGACTATGGCTACACCTTC. Residues: CASSLVVGPDYGYTF.

V is TRBV10-3 and J is TRBJ2-2, with TRBD1 matching 7 bases. V shed 4 bases, J shed 1 base, and the junction held 9 bases outside the gene matches. This CDR3 region has 17 residues. Germline V CDR1 and CDR2: ENHRY, SYGVKD. CDR3 in DNA: TGTGCCATCAGTGGTTCCGCCGGGACAGAGAACACCGGGGAGCTGTTTTTT. As protein: CAISGSAGTENTGELFF.

This clonotype was seen repeatedly, ten times or more. The chain joins TRBV9 to TRBJ2-1; a possible D gene is TRBD2 (5 bases). Trimming removed 0 bases at V and 4 bases at J, with 11 bases between. The CDR3 covers 15 residues. The germline CDR1 and CDR2 sequences are SGDLS and YYNGEE. CDR3 sequence (DNA): TGTGCCAGCAGCGTAGGGACTTTACGTTACAATGAGCAGTTCTTC. Amino acid sequence: CASSVGTLRYNEQFF.

This clonotype was found a few times. The rearrangement uses TRBV10-3 and TRBJ1-2; D possibly corresponds to TRBD1 (5 bases). The length of the CDR3 is 12 residues. Trimming took off 10 bases at V and 6 bases at J, with 15 bases between the two ends. CDR1 and CDR2 from the germline V gene are ENHRY and SYGVKD. The CDR3 DNA reads TGTGCCACCCAAAGGAGGGACCATGGCTACACCTTC. It translates to CATQRRDHGYTF.

The V and J genes are TRBV20-1 and TRBJ2-5, with TRBD1 identical over 7 bases. Germline V CDR1 and CDR2: DFQATT, SNEGSKA (reference sequence). V shed 7 bases and J 1 base; nucleotides not matched to a gene: 3. The CDR3 is 12 amino acids. The CDR3 sequence is CSGGQRQETQYF. For the CDR3, the DNA is TGCAGTGGGGGACAGCGCCAAGAGACCCAGTACTTC.

A few counts support this clonotype. The rearrangement uses TRBV28 and TRBJ2-5; possible D gene TRBD2, 6 bases. The DNA end is more similar to TRBJ2-7, so the J call may be wrong. The CDR3 extends over 13 amino acids. CDR1 and CDR2 (germline): MDHEN, SYDVKM. For the CDR3, the DNA is TGTGCCAGCAGTCGGAGGGTTTCGTACGAGCAGTACTTC. It translates to CASSRRVSYEQYF.

This clonotype was recorded a few times. The chain has TRBV5-1 and TRBJ2-2; perhaps TRBD2 as D (5 bases). The CDR3 contains 15 residues. V lost 1 base to trimming and J lost 0 bases, with 7 bases between them. The germline V gene has CDR1 SGHRS and CDR2 YFSETQ. CDR3 protein: CASSLYSANTGELFF. Written as DNA, the CDR3 is TGCGCCAGCAGCTTGTATAGCGCGAACACCGGGGAGCTGTTTTTT.

This chain links TRBV9 with TRBJ2-5; the D is unclear. Germline assignment: CDR1 SGDLS and CDR2 YYNGEE. The V and J ends lost 3 bases and 7 bases respectively, with 7 bases between them. CDR3 length: 11 amino acids. CDR3 amino acids: CASSAGVTQYF. The CDR3 DNA sequence: TGTGCCAGCAGCGCCGGTGTGACCCAGTACTTC.

The V and J genes are TRBV7-2 and TRBJ2-1; TRBD1 matches at 7 bases. Germline trimming cut 8 bases from V and 3 bases from J; bases unmatched to any gene: 10. There are 15 residues in the CDR3. Germline CDR1 reads SGHTA; CDR2 reads FQGNSA. CDR3 sequence: CASGGSRQGYNEQFF. The CDR3 DNA reads as TGTGCCAGCGGCGGGTCCCGACAGGGCTACAATGAGCAGTTCTTC.

This chain links TRBV27 with TRBJ1-4; 7 nucleotides agree with TRBD1. The ends lost 5 bases at V and 5 bases at J; junction bases unmatched: 5. Germline V gives CDR1 MNHEY, CDR2 SMNVEV (reference sequence). There are 14 residues in the CDR3. The CDR3 loop is CASSPRGMNEKLFF. The CDR3 DNA sequence: TGTGCCAGCAGTCCCAGGGGGATGAATGAAAAACTGTTTTTT.

The V call is TRBV20-1, the J call TRBJ2-7, with 7 bases identical to TRBD1. The CDR3 contains 13 residues. Trimming removed 4 bases from V and 2 bases from J; junction bases left unmatched: 5. The germline V gene has CDR1 DFQATT and CDR2 SNEGSKA (reference sequence). DNA for the CDR3: TGCAGTGCTACCTCCGGACAGGCCTACGAGCAGTACTTC. It translates to CSATSGQAYEQYF.

The genes are TRBV7-2 and TRBJ2-5, with 7 bases lining up with TRBD1. The DNA end is more similar to TRBJ2-7, so the J call may be wrong. Germline assignment: CDR1 SGHTA and CDR2 FQGNSA. The CDR3 consists of 14 residues. CDR3 nucleotides: TGTGCCAGCAGCCAAAGGGGGCCCTCCTACGAGCAGTACTTC. Translation gives CASSQRGPSYEQYF.

The chain joins TRBV12-5 to TRBJ2-5, with D tentatively TRBD2 (7 bases). The J call may not be correct, given that the DNA end is closer to TRBJ2-7. Germline V gene data show CDR1 as LGHNT and CDR2 as FRNRAP. The CDR3 is 14 amino acids. The DNA for the CDR3 is TGTGCTAGTGGTTTGGTAGGGGGGGGCTACGAGCAGTACTTC. Encoded protein: CASGLVGGGYEQYF.

This clonotype occurred a few times. The V gene is TRBV12-3 or TRBV12-4, the J gene TRBJ1-3; 7 bases fit TRBD1. The CDR3 extends over 17 amino acids. V lost 5 bases to trimming and J lost 0 bases; unmatched junction nucleotides: 10. The CDR3, as DNA: TGTGCCAGCAGTCTTTCCGGGACAGTGAACTCTGGAAACACCATATATTTT. It encodes CASSLSGTVNSGNTIYF.

Only a few counts were recorded for this clonotype. The chain employs TRBV7-3 and TRBJ2-7; TRBD2 aligns across 8 bases. Losses at the gene ends were 5 bases for V and 2 bases for J; bases not matched to a gene: 5. Per the germline V gene, CDR1 is SGHTA and CDR2 is FQGTGA. The CDR3 has 14 residues. This chain's CDR3 is CASSALAGPYEQYF. Here the CDR3 DNA reads TGTGCCAGCAGCGCATTAGCGGGACCCTACGAGCAGTACTTC.

The chain is built from TRBV7-2 and TRBJ2-7; D is uncertain. The CDR3 has 14 amino acids. The germline V and J ends were trimmed by 4 bases and 0 bases, with 10 bases remaining between them. Germline V gene sequence: CDR1 SGHTA, CDR2 FQGNSA. CDR3: CASSSVTSSYEQYF. The CDR3 DNA is TGTGCCAGCAGCTCTGTAACCAGCTCCTACGAGCAGTACTTC.